One and the same sample provided the 24 T cell receptor beta chains below, sequenced in a study of T cells in Graves' hyperthyroidism and ophthalmopathy. RNA transcripts provided the source from which TCR beta CDR3 regions were amplified. The TCR CDR3 first-round RT-PCR relied on the HTBI primer set. TCRdb itself ran the multiplex PCR reads through MiXCR, one entry per CDR3 protein. The repertoire holds some 500,000 distinct CDR3 sequences, with about an eighth as singletons. Sequencing was carried out using blood. Receptors were obtained from a woman between 18 and 30 years old with Graves' hyperthyroidism.

This clonotype was seen only a few times. The gene calls are TRBV28 and TRBJ1-2, with unresolved D. Germline V gene data show CDR1 as MDHEN and CDR2 as SYDVKM. CDR3 size: 14 residues. Trimming shortened V by 1 base and J by 2 bases, and 8 bases separated the two germline ends. The CDR3 DNA reads TGTGCCAGCAGTTTATTGGGCCAGAACTATGGCTACACCTTC. Translated, it gives CASSLLGQNYGYTF.

This clonotype was found many times. The rearrangement uses TRBV19 and TRBJ1-1, with a weak D call TRBD1 (5 bases). CDR1 is LNHDA and CDR2 is SQIVND in the germline V gene (reference sequence). The CDR3 is made up of 13 amino acids. Trimming took 3 bases from V and 8 from J, leaving 13 bases between them. The CDR3 sequence is CASSIDPGREAFF. CDR3 coding DNA: TGTGCCAGTAGTATCGATCCGGGACGGGAAGCTTTCTTT.

The gene calls are TRBV7-3 and TRBJ2-2; 13 bases agree with TRBD2. From germline, CDR1 is SGHTA and CDR2 FQGTGA. The CDR3 length is 17 residues. V gave up 2 bases and J gave up 5 bases; unmatched junction bases: 5. CDR3 nucleotides: TGTGCCAGCAGCTTATGGACTAGCGGGAGTATTACCGGGGAGCTGTTTTTT. It codes for CASSLWTSGSITGELFF.

This clonotype occurred many times. This rearrangement joins TRBV11-2 to TRBJ2-2; D gene uncertain. V was cut by 1 base and J by 4 bases, with 13 bases left in between. Germline assignment: CDR1 SGHAT and CDR2 FQNNGV. The CDR3 is 16 residues long. The CDR3 spells CASSLVGGPRTGELFF. The CDR3 bases are TGTGCCAGCAGCTTAGTTGGCGGACCCCGCACCGGGGAGCTGTTTTTT.

In this sample, this clonotype turned up many times. The chain carries TRBV24-1 and TRBJ2-1; 7 bases are a match to TRBD2. Germline V gene lookup returns CDR1 KGHDR and CDR2 SFDVKD. V lost 5 bases and J lost 7; bases outside the gene matches: 7. This CDR3 is 14 amino acids long. The CDR3 region is CATSGGGPGNEQFF. The CDR3 DNA is TGTGCCACCAGTGGGGGAGGGCCGGGAAATGAGCAGTTCTTC.

This clonotype showed up many times. This chain connects TRBV19 to TRBJ1-6; weak D call: TRBD1 (6 bases). The germline gives CDR1 LNHDA, CDR2 SQIVND (reference sequence). The ends were cut back, 7 bases at V and 9 bases at J, with 13 bases in the middle. The CDR3 runs to 13 residues. DNA for the CDR3: TGTGCCAGTAAGGGGGGTTTGCGTTCACCCCTCCACTTT. Translated, it gives CASKGGLRSPLHF.

The gene calls are TRBV7-9 and TRBJ1-5; no definite D call. The CDR3 totals 12 residues. Germline CDR1 reads SEHNR; CDR2 reads FQNEAQ (reference sequence). Trimming stripped 2 bases from V and 5 bases from J, with 4 bases between. The DNA of the CDR3 is TGTGCCAGCAGCTTAATAGATCAGCCCCAGCATTTT. It codes for CASSLIDQPQHF. The variable domain in full, completed from reference TRBV7-9 and TRBJ1-5, reads DTGVSQNPRHKITKRGQNVTFRCDPISEHNRLYWYRQTLGQGPEFLTYFQNEAQLEKSRLLSDRFSAERPKGSFSTLEIQRTEQGDSAMYLCASSLIDQPQHFGDGTRLSIL.

This clonotype has ten or more counts. The chain joins TRBV12-3 or TRBV12-4 to TRBJ1-1; D not certain. The CDR3 consists of 19 residues. Trimming stripped 8 bases from V and 3 bases from J, with 31 bases between. The CDR3 sequence: CASRISPVRLYPRDTEAFF. CDR3 nucleotide sequence: TGTGCCAGCCGAATCTCCCCCGTCCGGCTATACCCTCGGGACACTGAAGCTTTCTTT.

This clonotype has just a few counts. The chain recombines TRBV30 with TRBJ2-3, with TRBD2 identical over 15 bases. Trimming cost V 5 bases and J 3 bases; bases outside gene matches: 12. The V gene's germline CDR1 is GTSNPN and CDR2 SVGIG (reference sequence). This CDR3 is 18 amino acids long. The CDR3 spells CAWDPSGLAGGGTDTQYF. In DNA form, the CDR3 reads TGTGCCTGGGACCCCTCGGGACTAGCGGGAGGTGGTACAGATACGCAGTATTTT.

In its sample, this clonotype was seen many times. The chain is built from TRBV7-9 and TRBJ1-1; 9 nucleotides line up with TRBD1. The germline V gene has CDR1 SEHNR and CDR2 FQNEAQ (reference sequence). The trim removed 6 bases at V and 4 bases at J, leaving 12 bases unmatched. This CDR3 spans 16 amino acids. The CDR3 DNA reads as TGTGCCAGCAGGGGACAGGGTGGGGCCCTGGGCACTGAAGCTTTCTTT. This encodes CASRGQGGALGTEAFF.

The chain has TRBV4-2 and TRBJ1-6; no clear D gene. V was shortened by 0 bases and J by 6 bases, with 9 bases between the two germline ends. The V gene's germline CDR1 is LGHNA and CDR2 YNFKEQ. The CDR3 spans 15 residues. This CDR3 is CASSQEVRTNSPLHF. The CDR3 DNA is TGTGCCAGCAGCCAAGAGGTCAGGACTAATTCACCCCTCCACTTT.

The chain joins TRBV19 to TRBJ1-1; the D gene is possibly TRBD1 (5 bases). Per the germline V gene, CDR1 is LNHDA and CDR2 is SQIVND (reference sequence). V gave up 5 bases and J gave up 8 bases, with 6 bases separating them. The CDR3 spans 10 residues. DNA for the CDR3: TGTGCCAGTAGTCAGGGAGAAGCTTTCTTT. This codes for CASSQGEAFF.

There are many counts of this clonotype. This chain links TRBV5-6 with TRBJ2-2; 8 nucleotides line up with TRBD2. CDR1 and CDR2 from the germline V gene are SGHDT and YYEEEE. The CDR3 has 17 residues. V gave up 1 base and J gave up 2 bases; unmatched junction bases: 7. Written as DNA, the CDR3 is TGTGCCAGCAGCTTGCCGGGCGGGAGGACCAACACCGGGGAGCTGTTTTTT. Its translation is CASSLPGGRTNTGELFF.

This clonotype was detected only once. A much larger clone differs by one base, so this may be a read error. V usage is TRBV30 and J usage is TRBJ2-1, with 13 nucleotides matching TRBD2. Germline loops: CDR1 GTSNPN, CDR2 SVGIG (reference sequence). CDR3 length: 14 residues. CDR3 amino acids: CAWSRLAGGLEQLF. The CDR3 nucleotides are TGTGCCTGGAGCCGACTAGCGGGAGGCCTTGAGCAGCTCTTC. The variable domain in full, completed from reference TRBV30 and TRBJ2-1, reads SQTIHQWPATLVQPVGSPLSLECTVEGTSNPNLYWYRQAAGRGLQLLFYSVGIGQISSEVPQNLSASRPQDRQFILSSKKLLLSDSGFYLCAWSRLAGGLEQLFGPGTRLTVL.

Of note for this clonotype: A much more abundant neighbour one base away suggests this may be a read error. The chain joins TRBV20-1 to TRBJ1-1; weak D call: TRBD1 (5 bases). Trimming removed 6 bases from V and 5 bases from J, with 13 bases in between. The V gene's germline CDR1 is DFQATT and CDR2 SNEGSKA (reference sequence). There are 12 residues in the CDR3. The chain's CDR3 is CSAQRGRTEAFF. In nucleotides, the CDR3 is TGCAGTGCCCAGCGGGGCCGGACTGAAGCTTTCTTT.

This clonotype was counted at least ten times. This sequence joins TRBV27 and TRBJ1-5, with 8 nucleotides matching TRBD1. Germline V CDR1 and CDR2: MNHEY, SMNVEV (reference sequence). CDR3 length: 17 residues. V dropped 4 bases and J dropped 3; count of bases not matched to a gene: 11. The CDR3 region is CASSSDPGTGLNQPQHF. The CDR3 coding sequence is TGTGCCAGCAGTTCGGACCCGGGGACAGGCCTCAATCAGCCCCAGCATTTT.

This clonotype was counted many times. This chain joins TRBV2 and TRBJ1-4; no clear D gene. V was clipped by 4 bases and J by 7 bases, with 1 base between them. Germline CDR1 reads SNHLY; CDR2 reads FYNNEI. CDR3 size: 10 residues. CDR3 sequence reads: CASSVEKLFF. The CDR3 coding sequence is TGTGCCAGCAGTGTTGAAAAACTGTTTTTT. Looking up the rest from reference TRBV2 and TRBJ1-4 gives the full variable domain: EPEVTQTPSHQVTQMGQEVILRCVPISNHLYFYWYRQILGQKVEFLVSFYNNEISEKSEIFDDQFSVERPDGSNFTLKIRSTKLEDSAMYFCASSVEKLFFGSGTQLSVL.

This clonotype showed up many times. V gene TRBV11-2 combines with J gene TRBJ1-6, with D uncertain. The CDR3 contains 11 residues. Between the trimmed V and J ends, which lost 3 bases and 10 bases, there was a span of 4 bases. CDR1 is SGHAT, CDR2 FQNNGV, per germline. Written as DNA, the CDR3 is TGTGCCAGCAGCTTTGGCTCACCCCTCCACTTT. As protein: CASSFGSPLHF. Supplemented by reference TRBV11-2 and TRBJ1-6, the full variable domain reads EAGVAQSPRYKIIEKRQSVAFWCNPISGHATLYWYQQILGQGPKLLIQFQNNGVVDDSQLPKDRFSAERLKGVDSTLKIQPAKLEDSAVYLCASSFGSPLHFGNGTRLTVT.

This sequence joins TRBV12-3 or TRBV12-4 and TRBJ2-3, with D tentatively TRBD2 (5 bases). This CDR3 contains 18 residues. Trimming cost V 3 bases and J 4 bases, with 23 bases left between them. The chain's CDR3 is CASSFLSSRGLGADTQYF. For the CDR3, the DNA is TGTGCCAGCAGTTTTTTAAGTTCCCGGGGATTGGGCGCAGATACGCAGTATTTT.

Many counts were recorded for this clonotype. The chain recombines TRBV24-1 with TRBJ2-1; 7 positions agree with TRBD2. Per germline, CDR1 KGHDR and CDR2 SFDVKD. The CDR3 totals 16 residues. V shed 4 bases and J 0 bases; nucleotides not matched to a gene: 5. The CDR3 is CATSEARESSYNEQFF. The CDR3 bases are TGTGCCACCAGTGAGGCGCGGGAGAGCTCCTACAATGAGCAGTTCTTC.

This clonotype was recorded many times. This rearrangement joins TRBV5-6 to TRBJ2-2; 11 bases are a match to TRBD2. Trimming at V came to 0 bases and at J to 4 bases, leaving 8 bases not matched to a gene. CDR3 length equals 18 residues. Germline CDR1 reads SGHDT; CDR2 reads YYEEEE. The CDR3 loop reads CASSLGLAGRTGTGELFF. The CDR3 region has the DNA TGTGCCAGCAGCTTGGGACTAGCGGGGCGAACAGGCACCGGGGAGCTGTTTTTT.

This rearrangement joins TRBV9 to TRBJ2-3; D remains ambiguous. Trimming removed 3 bases at V and 0 bases at J, with 8 bases between. The CDR3 is 14 residues long. Germline CDR1 is SGDLS and CDR2 is YYNGEE. The CDR3 is CASSGLTSTDTQYF. CDR3 nucleotides: TGTGCCAGCAGCGGACTTACTAGCACAGATACGCAGTATTTT.

This clonotype was detected many times. The J gene is TRBJ1-6, the V gene TRBV30; no clear D gene. Trimming left V 7 bases short and J 13 bases short, with 17 bases between. The V gene's germline CDR1 is GTSNPN and CDR2 SVGIG (reference sequence). The CDR3 length is 12 residues. CDR3 loop: CASPSTDGPLHF. CDR3 DNA: TGTGCCTCGCCCTCAACTGACGGTCCCCTCCACTTT.

The chain uses TRBV5-8 and TRBJ2-3, with 7 bases that match TRBD1. The germline CDR1 and CDR2 sequences are SGHTS and YDEGEE. The V segment lost 0 bases and the J segment 2 bases; nucleotides outside the gene matches: 3. This CDR3 contains 15 residues. CDR3 nucleotides: TGTGCCAGCAGCTTGGAGGGGGCAGACACAGATACGCAGTATTTT. This encodes CASSLEGADTDTQYF. The variable domain in full, with the rest retrieved from reference TRBV5-8 and TRBJ2-3, is EAGVTQSPTHLIKTRGQQATLRCSPISGHTSVYWYQQALGLGLQFLLWYDEGEERNRGNFPPRFSGRQFPNYSSELNVNALELEDSALYLCASSLEGADTDTQYFGPGTRLTVL.